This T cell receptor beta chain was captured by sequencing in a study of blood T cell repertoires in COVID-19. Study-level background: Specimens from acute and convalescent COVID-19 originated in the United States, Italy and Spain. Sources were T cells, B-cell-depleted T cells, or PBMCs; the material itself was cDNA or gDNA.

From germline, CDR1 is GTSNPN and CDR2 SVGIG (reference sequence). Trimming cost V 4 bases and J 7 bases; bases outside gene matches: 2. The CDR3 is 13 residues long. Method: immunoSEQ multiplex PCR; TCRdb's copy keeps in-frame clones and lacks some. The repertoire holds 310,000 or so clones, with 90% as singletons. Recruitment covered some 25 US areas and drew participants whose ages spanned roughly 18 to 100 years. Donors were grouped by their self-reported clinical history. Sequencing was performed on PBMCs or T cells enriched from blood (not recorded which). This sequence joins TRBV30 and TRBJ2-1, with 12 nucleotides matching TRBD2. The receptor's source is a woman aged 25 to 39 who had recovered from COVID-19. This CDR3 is CAWKLAGGNEQFF. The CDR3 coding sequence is TGTGCCTGGAAACTAGCGGGAGGTAATGAGCAGTTCTTC.